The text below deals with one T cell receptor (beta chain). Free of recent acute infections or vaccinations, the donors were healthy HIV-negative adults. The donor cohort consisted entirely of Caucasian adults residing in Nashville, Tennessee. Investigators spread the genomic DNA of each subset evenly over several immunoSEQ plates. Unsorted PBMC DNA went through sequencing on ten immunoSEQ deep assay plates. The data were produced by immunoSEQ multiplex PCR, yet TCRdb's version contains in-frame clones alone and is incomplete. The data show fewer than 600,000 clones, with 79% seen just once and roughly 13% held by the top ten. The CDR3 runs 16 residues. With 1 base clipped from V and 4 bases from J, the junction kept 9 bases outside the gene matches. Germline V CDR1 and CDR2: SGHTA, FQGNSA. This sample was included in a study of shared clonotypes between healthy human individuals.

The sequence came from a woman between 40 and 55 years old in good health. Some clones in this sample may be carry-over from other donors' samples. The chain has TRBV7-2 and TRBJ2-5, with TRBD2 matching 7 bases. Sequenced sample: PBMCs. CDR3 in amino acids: CASSLVGLAVGETQYF. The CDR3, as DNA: TGTGCCAGCAGCTTAGTAGGGCTAGCGGTTGGAGAGACCCAGTACTTC.